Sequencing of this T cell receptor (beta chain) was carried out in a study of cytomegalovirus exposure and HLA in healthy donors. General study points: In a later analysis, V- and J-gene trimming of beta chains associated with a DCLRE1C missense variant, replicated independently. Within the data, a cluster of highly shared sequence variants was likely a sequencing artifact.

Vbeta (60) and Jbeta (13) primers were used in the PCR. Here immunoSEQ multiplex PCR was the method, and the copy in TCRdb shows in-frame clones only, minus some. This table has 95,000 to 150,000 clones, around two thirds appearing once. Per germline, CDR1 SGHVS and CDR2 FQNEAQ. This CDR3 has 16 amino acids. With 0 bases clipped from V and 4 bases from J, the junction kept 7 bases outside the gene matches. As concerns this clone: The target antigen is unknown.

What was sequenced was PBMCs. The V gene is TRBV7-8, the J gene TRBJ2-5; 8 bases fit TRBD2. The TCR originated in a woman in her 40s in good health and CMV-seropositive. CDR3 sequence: CASSLAQRGRVETQYF. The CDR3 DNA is TGTGCCAGCAGCTTAGCCCAGCGGGGGAGGGTAGAGACCCAGTACTTC.